Following are 25 T cell receptor beta chains from one sample sequenced in a study of blood T cell repertoires in COVID-19. The assay was immunoSEQ multiplex PCR, and TCRdb's table has in-frame clones only and misses some. The table records roughly 83,000 clones, around 88% of them present only once. What was sequenced was peripheral blood. The receptors derive from a man aged 50 or older with active COVID-19.

The DNA for the CDR3 is TGCGCCAGCAGCTCGGGAGGAGGCACAGATACGCAGTATTTT. It codes for CASSSGGGTDTQYF. The chain couples TRBV5-1 to TRBJ2-3; 7 bases are a match to TRBD2. This CDR3 has 14 residues. The V and J ends lost 3 bases and 1 base, in that order; junction bases with no gene match: 2. From germline, CDR1 is SGHRS and CDR2 YFSETQ.

The chain couples TRBV6-2 or TRBV6-3 to TRBJ2-7, with a possible D match to TRBD1 (5 bases). The germline V gene has CDR1 MNHEY and CDR2 SVGEGT. The length of the CDR3 is 15 residues. Trimming took 4 bases from V and 0 from J, leaving 13 bases between them. The DNA of the CDR3 is TGTGCCAGCAGTTTCCCCTCAGGGATCTCCTACGAGCAGTACTTC. It codes for CASSFPSGISYEQYF.

There are a few counts of this clone. The J gene is TRBJ2-2, the V gene TRBV2; TRBD1 aligns across 8 bases. The trim removed 6 bases at V and 6 bases at J, leaving 3 bases unmatched. Looked up from germline, CDR1 is SNHLY and CDR2 is FYNNEI. This CDR3 has 13 residues. In nucleotides, the CDR3 is TGTGCCAGCAGCCTACAGGGGGCCGGGGAGCTGTTTTTT. Protein: CASSLQGAGELFF.

This rearrangement joins TRBV6-1 to TRBJ1-4; D possibly corresponds to TRBD1 (5 bases). V was shortened by 2 bases and J by 4 bases, with 11 bases between the two germline ends. From germline, CDR1 is MNHNS and CDR2 SASEGT. CDR3 size: 15 residues. The CDR3 DNA follows: TGTGCCAGCAGTGAACAATGGGGACTTAATGAAAAACTGTTTTTT. Amino acid sequence: CASSEQWGLNEKLFF.

V is TRBV11-2 and J is TRBJ1-6, with a tentative D call TRBD1 (6 bases). The CDR3 runs 16 residues. The ends were cut back, 2 bases at V and 0 bases at J, with 8 bases in the middle. Per the germline V gene, CDR1 is SGHAT and CDR2 is FQNNGV. The CDR3 spells CASSLIGGSYNSPLHF. The CDR3 bases are TGTGCCAGCAGCTTAATAGGGGGCTCCTATAATTCACCCCTCCACTTT.

The chain links TRBV7-6 to TRBJ1-2; 9 bases line up with TRBD1. CDR1 is SGHVS and CDR2 is FNYEAQ in the germline V gene. The CDR3 covers 16 residues. V dropped 1 base and J dropped 6; count of bases not matched to a gene: 9. CDR3 nucleotides: TGTGCCAGCAGCTTAGTGGGCGGGACAGGGACCCATGGCTACACCTTC. Its protein product is CASSLVGGTGTHGYTF. The variable domain in full, completed from reference TRBV7-6 and TRBJ1-2, reads GAGVSQSPRYKVTKRGQDVALRCDPISGHVSLYWYRQALGQGPEFLTYFNYEAQQDKSGLPNDRFSAERPEGSISTLTIQRTEQRDSAMYRCASSLVGGTGTHGYTFGSGTRLTVV.

The chain employs TRBV19 and TRBJ2-2, with a possible D match to TRBD1 (6 bases). The CDR3 runs 15 residues. Germline CDR1 and CDR2: LNHDA and SQIVND (reference sequence). V was clipped by 6 bases and J by 4 bases, with 15 bases between them. The DNA of the CDR3 is TGTGCCAGTAGCCCAAACAGGGTAGGCACCGGGGAGCTGTTTTTT. It translates to CASSPNRVGTGELFF. The full variable domain, rest sourced from reference TRBV19 and TRBJ2-2, is DGGITQSPKYLFRKEGQNVTLSCEQNLNHDAMYWYRQDPGQGLRLIYYSQIVNDFQKGDIAEGYSVSREKKESFPLTVTSAQKNPTAFYLCASSPNRVGTGELFFGEGSRLTVL.

The V gene is TRBV6-5, the J gene TRBJ1-2, with 9 nucleotides matching TRBD1. Germline loops: CDR1 MNHEY, CDR2 SVGAGI. The CDR3 loop spans 15 amino acids. V lost 10 bases and J lost 3; bases outside the gene matches: 12. Written as DNA, the CDR3 is TGTGCCACCCTCCCTACAGGGGGCGTCGACTATGGCTACACCTTC. This translates into CATLPTGGVDYGYTF.

The V gene is TRBV30, the J gene TRBJ2-1; 11 bases match TRBD1. J was trimmed by 4 bases and V by 8 bases; bases with no gene match: 10. Germline V gene sequence: CDR1 GTSNPN, CDR2 SVGIG (reference sequence). There are 15 residues in the CDR3. The CDR3 loop reads CAASPGQGVYNEQFF. The CDR3 DNA reads as TGTGCCGCCTCCCCGGGACAGGGGGTTTACAATGAGCAGTTCTTC.

This clone has only one observation. The CDR3: CASSPRGGTGGLEQYF. The CDR3 nucleotides read TGTGCCAGCAGCCCCCGGGGGGGGACAGGGGGGCTCGAGCAGTACTTC. This chain joins TRBV7-3 and TRBJ2-7; 11 nucleotides agree with TRBD1. Per the germline V gene, CDR1 is SGHTA and CDR2 is FQGTGA. The CDR3 length is 16 residues. After removal of 5 bases from V and 6 bases from J, the junction contained 12 bases not matched to a gene.

The rearrangement uses TRBV7-3 and TRBJ2-3; D may be TRBD2 (6 bases). V lost 2 bases to trimming and J lost 2 bases, with 23 bases between them. CDR1 and CDR2 from the germline V gene are SGHTA and FQGTGA. This CDR3 region has 19 residues. The CDR3 sequence: CASSLYGGSPLPLTDTQYF. As DNA, the CDR3 is TGTGCCAGCAGCTTATACGGGGGTTCCCCCTTACCTCTCACAGATACGCAGTATTTT.

The chain has TRBV4-3 and TRBJ2-7, with D possibly TRBD1 on 5 matching bases. Trimming removed 0 bases from V and 1 base from J, with 16 bases in between. Germline V gene sequence: CDR1 LGHNA, CDR2 YSLEER. This CDR3 has 17 amino acids. The CDR3 loop reads CASSQEAAGPTSYEQYF. In DNA form, the CDR3 reads TGCGCCAGCAGCCAAGAGGCAGCAGGGCCGACATCCTACGAGCAGTACTTC.

The V gene is TRBV6-1, the J gene TRBJ1-5; the match to TRBD1 covers 9 bases. CDR3 length: 13 residues. CDR1 and CDR2 (germline): MNHNS, SASEGT. V was clipped by 6 bases and J by 6 bases; unmatched bases: 3. The CDR3 sequence: CASSGTGLQPQHF. The CDR3 coding sequence is TGTGCCAGCAGCGGGACAGGGCTTCAGCCCCAGCATTTT.

The chain's CDR3 is CASSESSGNTEAFF. The DNA for the CDR3 is TGTGCCAGCAGCGAATCGTCGGGGAACACTGAAGCTTTCTTT. The chain employs TRBV7-9 and TRBJ1-1, with D unclear. Per the germline V gene, CDR1 is SEHNR and CDR2 is FQNEAQ (reference sequence). The CDR3 spans 14 residues. V dropped 5 bases and J dropped 1 base, with 11 bases sitting between them.

This chain connects TRBV2 to TRBJ1-2, with D uncertain. The CDR3 has 15 residues. Germline values: CDR1 SNHLY, CDR2 FYNNEI. V lost 5 bases and J lost 0, with 13 bases in between. The CDR3, as DNA: TGTGCCAGCAGTCCGCAGGCTTTAGCTAACTATGGCTACACCTTC. Residues: CASSPQALANYGYTF.

V gene TRBV7-8 combines with J gene TRBJ1-2, with no clear D. The V gene's germline CDR1 is SGHVS and CDR2 FQNEAQ. Trimming removed 1 base from V and 3 bases from J, with 6 bases in between. This CDR3 contains 13 residues. CDR3 region: CASSLVGDYGYTF. The CDR3 DNA sequence: TGTGCCAGCAGCTTAGTAGGAGACTATGGCTACACCTTC. Using reference TRBV7-8 and TRBJ1-2 for the parts outside the CDR3, the full variable domain is GAGVSQSPRYKVAKRGQDVALRCDPISGHVSLFWYQQALGQGPEFLTYFQNEAQLDKSGLPSDRFFAERPEGSVSTLKIQRTQQEDSAVYLCASSLVGDYGYTFGSGTRLTVV.

This clone was seen just once. V gene TRBV7-6 combines with J gene TRBJ2-5; D may be TRBD2 (5 bases). The V gene lost 6 bases and the J gene lost 5 bases, with 10 bases spanning the gap. Per germline, CDR1 SGHVS and CDR2 FNYEAQ. This CDR3 region has 12 residues. This chain's CDR3 is CASRWTQETQYF. The CDR3 region has the DNA TGTGCCAGCAGATGGACTCAGGAGACCCAGTACTTC. Complete variable domain (other parts from reference TRBV7-6 and TRBJ2-5): GAGVSQSPRYKVTKRGQDVALRCDPISGHVSLYWYRQALGQGPEFLTYFNYEAQQDKSGLPNDRFSAERPEGSISTLTIQRTEQRDSAMYRCASRWTQETQYFGPGTRLLVL.

This CDR3 reads CASKGTGSYEQFF. The CDR3, as DNA: TGTGCCAGTAAAGGGACAGGGTCGTACGAGCAGTTCTTC. The chain carries TRBV19 and TRBJ2-1; 9 bases map to TRBD1. J gave up 10 bases and V 7 bases, and 8 bases lay outside the gene matches. This CDR3 contains 13 residues. In germline, CDR1 is LNHDA, CDR2 SQIVND (reference sequence).

V gene TRBV5-1 combines with J gene TRBJ2-5, with 8 bases aligning to TRBD1. V was pared by 3 bases and J by 2 bases, with 6 bases of the junction left unmatched. CDR3 size: 15 residues. Germline V gene data show CDR1 as SGHRS and CDR2 as YFSETQ. CDR3 sequence reads: CASSSRDRGQETQYF. CDR3 coding DNA: TGCGCCAGCAGCTCTAGAGACAGGGGACAAGAGACCCAGTACTTC.

V gene TRBV4-1 combines with J gene TRBJ2-5; TRBD2 might be the D (5 bases). The CDR3 has 15 residues. Deletions cut 3 bases from V and 4 bases from J, with 15 bases between. Germline CDR1 reads MGHRA; CDR2 reads YSYEKL. As DNA, the CDR3 is TGCGCCAGCAGCCAGGGAGCGGACCCGGTAGAGACCCAGTACTTC. Translating it yields CASSQGADPVETQYF.

This rearrangement joins TRBV5-6 to TRBJ2-7; 9 bases agree with TRBD1. This CDR3 region has 14 residues. V lost 2 bases and J lost 5; bases outside the gene matches: 5. Germline values: CDR1 SGHDT, CDR2 YYEEEE. The CDR3 nucleotides read TGTGCCAGCAGCTTTGGACAGGGGATCGACGAGCAGTACTTC. It yields the protein CASSFGQGIDEQYF.

The chain recombines TRBV5-4 with TRBJ2-1; TRBD1 matches 7 bases. Per the germline V gene, CDR1 is SGHNT and CDR2 is YYREEE (reference sequence). The CDR3 loop spans 16 amino acids. The trim removed 4 bases at V and 0 bases at J, leaving 7 bases unmatched. The CDR3 sequence is CASSTPGTVSYNEQFF. The CDR3, as DNA: TGTGCCAGCAGCACCCCCGGGACAGTCTCCTACAATGAGCAGTTCTTC.

The chain has TRBV5-6 and TRBJ1-1, with D possibly matching TRBD1 (6 bases). Trimming cost V 2 bases and J 4 bases, with 24 bases left between them. The CDR3 length is 18 residues. Germline V gene lookup returns CDR1 SGHDT and CDR2 YYEEEE. This CDR3 reads CASSLSTGIKQGATEAFF. The CDR3 DNA sequence: TGTGCCAGCAGCTTATCCACAGGAATAAAACAGGGTGCCACTGAAGCTTTCTTT.

CDR3 coding DNA: TGTGCCCGCTTCCGAGGAGGGGGCGCCCCGACTGGCGAGCAGTACTTC. Translated: CARFRGGGAPTGEQYF. The chain employs TRBV18 and TRBJ2-7, with a weak D call TRBD1 (7 bases). The CDR3 has 16 amino acids. Trimming removed 11 bases at V and 6 bases at J, with 29 bases between. Germline V gene sequence: CDR1 KGHSH, CDR2 LQKENI.

The rearrangement uses TRBV28 and TRBJ1-1, with 7 bases identical to TRBD1. CDR3 length: 14 residues. Germline values: CDR1 MDHEN, CDR2 SYDVKM. V dropped 8 bases and J dropped 4; count of bases not matched to a gene: 10. CDR3 bases: TGTGCCAGCGCCGTAACAGGGGTTGTCACTGAAGCTTTCTTT. Protein sequence: CASAVTGVVTEAFF.